The 28 T cell receptor beta chains listed next were all sequenced from one sample in a study of blood T cell repertoires in COVID-19. Measured with immunoSEQ multiplex PCR; TCRdb has only the in-frame clones, and not every one. Among around 180,000 clones listed, approximately 78% were seen once. Sample: peripheral blood. These receptors all come from a woman of 80 years or more with COVID-19, enrolled during active disease.

The rearrangement links TRBV2 to TRBJ1-3, with a tentative D call TRBD1 (6 bases). The CDR3 extends over 15 amino acids. Trimming shortened V by 4 bases and J by 2 bases, and 12 bases separated the two germline ends. Per the germline V gene, CDR1 is SNHLY and CDR2 is FYNNEI. The CDR3 nucleotides read TGTGCCAGCAGTGTAACTACAGGGCCTGGAAACACCATATATTTT. This codes for CASSVTTGPGNTIYF.

V usage is TRBV3-1 (or the pseudogene TRBV3-2) and J usage is TRBJ1-3; D unclear. The V end was cut by 7 bases, the J end by 7 bases, with 14 bases between. CDR1 is LGHDT and CDR2 is YNNKEL in the germline V gene (reference sequence). The CDR3 has 13 amino acids. This CDR3 reads CASTLVGGNTIYF. As DNA, the CDR3 is TGTGCCAGCACCCTAGTGGGAGGGAACACCATATATTTT.

The rearrangement joins TRBV24-1 to TRBJ2-1; TRBD2 might be the D (5 bases). The CDR3 runs to 13 residues. V gave up 1 base and J gave up 9 bases, with 9 bases separating them. Germline assignment: CDR1 KGHDR and CDR2 SFDVKD. The CDR3 region has the DNA TGTGCCACCAGTGATTTACCAGAGGGTGAGCAGTTCTTC. This translates into CATSDLPEGEQFF.

The rearrangement joins TRBV11-2 to TRBJ2-5, with D perhaps matching TRBD2 (6 bases). Germline CDR1 SGHAT, CDR2 FQNNGV. The length of the CDR3 is 15 residues. V dropped 2 bases and J dropped 5 bases, with 15 bases sitting between them. CDR3 sequence reads: CASSLYRGFGETQYF. The CDR3 coding sequence is TGTGCCAGCAGCTTATACCGGGGGTTCGGGGAGACCCAGTACTTC.

The chain joins TRBV5-1 to TRBJ2-7; 8 bases map to TRBD1. This CDR3 is 14 amino acids long. With V trimmed by 6 bases and J by 5 bases, 10 bases remained unmatched. Germline CDR1 is SGHRS and CDR2 is YFSETQ. The CDR3 bases are TGCGCCAGCACCGGAGGCAGGACAGGGCACGAGCAGTACTTC. Amino acids: CASTGGRTGHEQYF.

This chain links TRBV7-9 with TRBJ2-4; 9 bases map to TRBD1. The junction had 2 bases not matched to a gene; V was cut back by 5 bases and J by 6 bases. This CDR3 has 13 amino acids. The germline V gene has CDR1 SEHNR and CDR2 FQNEAQ (reference sequence). In DNA, the CDR3 is TGTGCCAGCAGCCTGGGACAGGGAAACATTCAGTACTTC. This sequence encodes CASSLGQGNIQYF.

This chain joins TRBV5-5 and TRBJ2-3; TRBD1 matches 9 bases. CDR1 and CDR2 (germline): SGHKS, YYEKEE (reference sequence). Germline trimming cut 2 bases from V and 2 bases from J; bases unmatched to any gene: 9. CDR3 length: 17 residues. As DNA, the CDR3 is TGTGCCAGCAGCTTCGGATACGGGACAGGGTACACAGATACGCAGTATTTT. Translation gives CASSFGYGTGYTDTQYF.

This chain links TRBV3-1 (or the pseudogene TRBV3-2) with TRBJ2-3; perhaps TRBD1 as D (6 bases). The V gene's germline CDR1 is LGHDT and CDR2 YNNKEL (reference sequence). This CDR3 region has 15 residues. V lost 6 bases and J lost 5, with 18 bases in between. This CDR3 reads CASSTGFAQEDTQYF. The DNA for the CDR3 is TGTGCCAGCAGTACAGGGTTTGCCCAGGAAGATACGCAGTATTTT.

This clone was picked up a small number of times. The rearrangement links TRBV29-1 to TRBJ1-3, with 9 positions matching TRBD1. This CDR3 region has 15 residues. The trim removed 3 bases at V and 3 bases at J, leaving 6 bases unmatched. Germline V gives CDR1 SQVTM, CDR2 ANQGSEA. The CDR3 loop reads CSVEGQGSRGNTIYF. The CDR3 DNA is TGCAGCGTTGAGGGACAGGGATCTCGTGGAAACACCATATATTTT.

As regards this clone: This specimen includes other DNA sequences encoding the same CDR3. The chain is built from TRBV7-2 and TRBJ1-2, with 7 bases fitting TRBD1. CDR3 length: 14 amino acids. Germline V gene lookup returns CDR1 SGHTA and CDR2 FQGNSA. Trimming took 0 bases from V and 4 from J; bases not matched to a gene: 2. CDR3 DNA sequence: TGTGCCAGCAGCTTAGCCCAGGGGGGCTATGGCTACACCTTC. As protein: CASSLAQGGYGYTF.

The genes are TRBV10-2 and TRBJ2-7; 7 nucleotides agree with TRBD1. Trimming cost V 6 bases and J 7 bases; bases outside gene matches: 21. The CDR3 covers 17 residues. The V gene's germline CDR1 is WSHSY and CDR2 SAAADI. The CDR3 nucleotides read TGCGCCAGCAGCGCACCGACAGGGCAAATTCCAGCAGAAGAGCAGTACTTC. Its protein product is CASSAPTGQIPAEEQYF.

This sequence joins TRBV4-2 and TRBJ2-3; D is undetermined. V dropped 0 bases and J dropped 7 bases, with 14 bases sitting between them. Looked up from germline, CDR1 is LGHNA and CDR2 is YNFKEQ. The CDR3 contains 15 residues. The CDR3 sequence is CASSQETHARNTQYF. CDR3 DNA: TGTGCCAGCAGCCAAGAAACCCACGCGCGGAATACGCAGTATTTT.

The rearrangement joins TRBV5-6 to TRBJ1-3, with D maybe TRBD1 (5 bases). The CDR3 is made up of 15 amino acids. The V end lost 0 bases, the J end lost 4 bases, and 11 bases lay between the germline ends. Germline CDR1 SGHDT, CDR2 YYEEEE. CDR3 sequence: CASSLGQGTGNTIYF. The CDR3 DNA follows: TGTGCCAGCAGCTTGGGGCAGGGCACAGGAAACACCATATATTTT.

The chain uses TRBV7-2 and TRBJ1-6, with D unresolved. V dropped 1 base and J dropped 14 bases, with 12 bases sitting between them. The CDR3 covers 13 residues. The germline V gene encodes CDR1 SGHTA and CDR2 FQGNSA. CDR3 sequence: CASSLEFRSTLHF. The CDR3 bases are TGTGCCAGCAGCTTAGAGTTTAGGAGTACCCTCCACTTT.

The rearrangement uses TRBV7-3 and TRBJ2-5, with a tentative D call TRBD2 (7 bases). The CDR3 is 15 residues long. In germline, CDR1 is SGHTA, CDR2 FQGTGA. V was shortened by 5 bases and J by 4 bases, with 17 bases between the two germline ends. The DNA for the CDR3 is TGTGCCAGCAGCCCCTATGGGAGGGGGGGAGAGACCCAGTACTTC. Translated: CASSPYGRGGETQYF.

This chain connects TRBV28 to TRBJ2-1; weak D call: TRBD2 (5 bases). Trimming took 5 bases from V and 15 from J, leaving 14 bases between them. CDR3 size: 11 residues. The germline CDR1 and CDR2 sequences are MDHEN and SYDVKM. CDR3 nucleotide sequence: TGTGCCAGCAGTCACCCGGGGTCATGGTTCTTC. It encodes CASSHPGSWFF.

The table lists this clone with a few counts. V usage is TRBV19 and J usage is TRBJ2-1; 9 positions agree with TRBD1. This CDR3 is 18 amino acids long. Germline CDR1 is LNHDA and CDR2 is SQIVND (reference sequence). The J segment lost 7 bases and the V segment lost 4 bases, leaving 17 bases of the junction unmatched. The CDR3 protein is CASSKARSGQGIGNEQFF. CDR3 sequence (DNA): TGTGCCAGTAGTAAGGCCCGATCGGGACAGGGAATCGGGAATGAGCAGTTCTTC.

The chain recombines TRBV27 with TRBJ2-3, with 14 bases fitting TRBD2. Unmatched junction bases numbered 6, after V lost 5 bases and J lost 5 bases. The CDR3 has 16 amino acids. The germline V gene encodes CDR1 MNHEY and CDR2 SMNVEV (reference sequence). In DNA form, the CDR3 reads TGTGCCAGCAGTCCACTTGGGACTAGCGGGAGAGATACGCAGTATTTT. Translation gives CASSPLGTSGRDTQYF.

The chain uses TRBV5-1 and TRBJ1-2, with 7 bases that match TRBD1. This CDR3 has 15 amino acids. The V and J ends lost 0 bases and 4 bases, in that order; junction bases with no gene match: 6. CDR1 is SGHRS, CDR2 YFSETQ, per germline. The CDR3 protein is CASSLGQGGFYGYTF. The CDR3 DNA reads TGCGCCAGCAGCTTGGGCCAGGGGGGTTTCTATGGCTACACCTTC.

The V and J genes are TRBV11-2 and TRBJ2-1; the D gene is possibly TRBD2 (6 bases). Looked up from germline, CDR1 is SGHAT and CDR2 is FQNNGV. This CDR3 is built from 12 residues. V was clipped by 4 bases and J by 7 bases, with 8 bases between them. CDR3 sequence reads: CASSWAGNEQFF. The CDR3 DNA reads TGTGCCAGCAGCTGGGCGGGGAATGAGCAGTTCTTC. Looking up the rest from reference TRBV11-2 and TRBJ2-1 gives the full variable domain: EAGVAQSPRYKIIEKRQSVAFWCNPISGHATLYWYQQILGQGPKLLIQFQNNGVVDDSQLPKDRFSAERLKGVDSTLKIQPAKLEDSAVYLCASSWAGNEQFFGPGTRLTVL.

The chain is built from TRBV4-3 and TRBJ1-2; perhaps TRBD1 as D (6 bases). Between the trimmed V and J ends, which lost 3 bases and 6 bases, there was a span of 17 bases. Per the germline V gene, CDR1 is LGHNA and CDR2 is YSLEER. The CDR3 length is 15 residues. CDR3 nucleotides: TGCGCCAGCAGCCATTTAACACAGGGACGGCATGGCTACACCTTC. It translates to CASSHLTQGRHGYTF.

V gene TRBV18 combines with J gene TRBJ2-5, with 7 bases matching TRBD1. The V gene's germline CDR1 is KGHSH and CDR2 LQKENI. J was trimmed by 3 bases and V by 4 bases; bases with no gene match: 8. This CDR3 comprises 15 residues. As DNA, the CDR3 is TGTGCCAGCTCACTCTTACAGGGGTCGGAAGAGACCCAGTACTTC. It encodes CASSLLQGSEETQYF. The whole variable domain, filled in from reference TRBV18 and TRBJ2-5, reads NAGVMQNPRHLVRRRGQEARLRCSPMKGHSHVYWYRQLPEEGLKFMVYLQKENIIDESGMPKERFSAEFPKEGPSILRIQQVVRGDSAAYFCASSLLQGSEETQYFGPGTRLLVL.

The rearrangement uses TRBV6-5 and TRBJ2-2; the D gene is possibly TRBD1 (6 bases). V lost 6 bases and J 6 bases, leaving 14 bases between the germline ends. The CDR3 extends over 14 amino acids. The germline CDR1 and CDR2 sequences are MNHEY and SVGAGI. The CDR3 bases are TGTGCCAGCAGCCCACAGGGAAACCCCGGGGAGCTGTTTTTT. Translating it yields CASSPQGNPGELFF.

The rearrangement links TRBV5-1 to TRBJ2-3; 12 nucleotides agree with TRBD2. With V trimmed by 3 bases and J by 5 bases, 7 bases remained unmatched. In germline, CDR1 is SGHRS, CDR2 YFSETQ. The CDR3 sequence is 16 residues long. The CDR3, as DNA: TGCGCCAGCAGCTCGGGACTAGCGGGTTTCGGAGATACGCAGTATTTT. Its translation is CASSSGLAGFGDTQYF.

V usage is TRBV15 and J usage is TRBJ2-2, with 9 bases that match TRBD1. CDR3 size: 15 residues. From germline, CDR1 is LNHNV and CDR2 YYDKDF (reference sequence). Unmatched junction bases numbered 9, after V lost 6 bases and J lost 7 bases. For the CDR3, the DNA is TGTGCCACCAGAACTATACAGGGGGCTGACGGGGAGCTGTTTTTT. Its translation: CATRTIQGADGELFF.

The J gene is TRBJ2-5, the V gene TRBV11-3; no clear D gene. With 4 bases removed from V and 5 bases from J, the gap between germline ends came to 8 bases. This CDR3 region has 12 residues. Germline values: CDR1 SGHNT, CDR2 YENEEA. The CDR3 bases are TGTGCCAGCAGCTGGATCGGGGAGACCCAGTACTTC. As protein: CASSWIGETQYF.

J is TRBJ1-2 and V is TRBV5-1; the match to TRBD1 covers 8 bases. J gave up 10 bases and V 4 bases, and 6 bases lay outside the gene matches. This CDR3 has 12 residues. Germline CDR1 reads SGHRS; CDR2 reads YFSETQ. CDR3 amino acids: CASSVPGQDYTF. The CDR3 coding sequence is TGCGCCAGCAGCGTTCCGGGACAGGACTACACCTTC.

Worth noting for this clone: Other nucleotide sequences in the sample specify the same CDR3. V and J are TRBV2 and TRBJ1-2; 7 nucleotides align to TRBD1. CDR1 is SNHLY, CDR2 FYNNEI, per germline. V gave up 4 bases and J gave up 3 bases; unmatched junction bases: 2. The CDR3 contains 13 residues. The chain's CDR3 is CASSGQGDYGYTF. CDR3 coding DNA: TGTGCCAGCAGTGGACAGGGAGACTATGGCTACACCTTC.